This T cell receptor (beta chain) derives from a study of blood T cell repertoires in COVID-19 (dated by TCRdb to 2018 to 2021). General notes on the study: The collaborator samples originated in the United States, Italy and Spain and spanned the acute and convalescent phases of COVID-19. The prospective study material was composed of cDNA or gDNA derived from T cells, B-cell-depleted T cells, or PBMCs. Subjects who had been exposed to COVID-19, were actively infected with it, or had recovered from it provided the deeply sampled blood TCRbeta repertoires that made up the dataset. The repertoires were released in a freely available public database intended as a resource for research on the immune response to SARS-CoV-2. Samples came from the ongoing ImmuneRACE study (first 160 participants) plus 1,254 subjects from 6 global collaborators. A de-identified subject ID, COVID-19 status, age in years and sex were almost always included in the sample metadata. HLA class I and class II types, where available, came from metadata supplied by the sample provider rather than from assay-based typing. Broader findings and caveats from the paper: The amount of clinical and demographic metadata varied by source and participant and was provided uncurated.

Whole blood was collected in K2EDTA tubes by collaborating institutions according to the institutions' own protocols. For TCRbeta analysis, collaborators shipped samples as frozen whole blood, isolated PBMCs, or DNA extracted from either of those sample types. With respect to this clone: Its target antigen remains unknown. No clone much larger than this one lies a single base away; base qualities are absent. The same CDR3 arises from other DNA sequences in this sample as well.

The immunoSEQ Assay, a bias-controlled multiplex PCR, was used to amplify TCRbeta CDR3 regions from genomic DNA. As for the original processing: Within the assay, amplification of reference gene primers was used to estimate how many nucleated cells each sample contained. To quantify the absolute abundance of each unique TCRbeta CDR3 rearrangement, sequence reads were collapsed and filtered. For each sample, productive Simpson clonality was calculated by taking the square root of Simpson's diversity index across productive rearrangements. Drawn from immuneACCESS, this table holds only the in-frame rearrangements with V and J called that TCRdb kept. Clones are partly lost; checked studies trace under half to an unresolved V gene and leave the rest unexplained. The V and J calls and the clone size are those of that table, but D and trimming were determined from the DNA. Within this sample are 86,000 or so clones, with about 95% of them counted one time only. Clones ranked in the top ten supply around 4.7% of the sample.

The sequence was collected from a human donor with active COVID-19. The donor label of this sample is uncertain. Material for sequencing was peripheral blood.

CDR3 protein: CASSSGLAGGADTQYF. The nucleotide sequence reads as follows: TGTGCCAGCAGCTCGGGACTAGCGGGAGGTGCAGATACGCAGTATTTT. The chain uses TRBV11-3 and TRBJ2-3; 15 junctional bases match TRBD2. Compared with germline, V lacks 4 bases and J lacks 4 bases; bases without a gene match: 3. There are 16 amino acids in the CDR3, from cysteine to phenylalanine inclusive. Only the CDR3 DNA stays, 48 bases, in frame from base 1. CDR1 and CDR2 are drawn from the germline V gene: SGHNT, YENEEA.